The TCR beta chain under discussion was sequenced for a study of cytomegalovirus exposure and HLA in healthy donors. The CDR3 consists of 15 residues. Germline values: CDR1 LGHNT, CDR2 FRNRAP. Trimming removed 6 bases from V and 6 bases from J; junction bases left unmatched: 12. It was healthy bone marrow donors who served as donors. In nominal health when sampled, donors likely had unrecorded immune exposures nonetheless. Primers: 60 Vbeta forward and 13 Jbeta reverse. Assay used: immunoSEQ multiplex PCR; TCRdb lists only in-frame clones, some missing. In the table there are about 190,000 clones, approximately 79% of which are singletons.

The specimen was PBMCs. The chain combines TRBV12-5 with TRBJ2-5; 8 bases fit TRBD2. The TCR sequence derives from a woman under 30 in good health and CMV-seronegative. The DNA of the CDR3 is TGTGCTAGTGGAACGACTAGCGAGGCTGCGAAGACCCAGTACTTC. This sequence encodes CASGTTSEAAKTQYF. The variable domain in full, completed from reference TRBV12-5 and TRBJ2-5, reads DARVTQTPRHKVTEMGQEVTMRCQPILGHNTVFWYRQTMMQGLELLAYFRNRAPLDDSGMPKDRFSAEMPDATLATLKIQPSEPRDSAVYFCASGTTSEAAKTQYFGPGTRLLVL.